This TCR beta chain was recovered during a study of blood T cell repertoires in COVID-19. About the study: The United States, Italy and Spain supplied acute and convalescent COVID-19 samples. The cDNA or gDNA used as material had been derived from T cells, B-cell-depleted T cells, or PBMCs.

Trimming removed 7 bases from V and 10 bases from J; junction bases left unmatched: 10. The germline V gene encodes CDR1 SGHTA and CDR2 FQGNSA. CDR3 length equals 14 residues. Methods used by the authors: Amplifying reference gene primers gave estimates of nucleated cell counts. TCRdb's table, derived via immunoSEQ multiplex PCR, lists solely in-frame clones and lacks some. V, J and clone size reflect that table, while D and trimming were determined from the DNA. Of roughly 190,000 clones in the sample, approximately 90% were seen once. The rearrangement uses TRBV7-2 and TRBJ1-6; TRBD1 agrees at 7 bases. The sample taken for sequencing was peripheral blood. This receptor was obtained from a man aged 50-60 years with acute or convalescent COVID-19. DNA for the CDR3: TGTGCCAGCAAAGCCGGGACAGTCCGCTCACCCCTCCACTTT. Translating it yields CASKAGTVRSPLHF.